One T cell receptor beta chain is described in this entry. This sample was included in a study of blood T cell repertoires in COVID-19. Overall study context: The study drew acute and convalescent COVID-19 samples from the United States, Italy and Spain.

Between the trimmed V and J ends, which lost 4 bases and 0 bases, there was a span of 6 bases. Germline CDR1 reads KGHDR; CDR2 reads SFDVKD. CDR3 length: 14 amino acids. The data were produced by immunoSEQ multiplex PCR, yet TCRdb's version contains in-frame clones alone and is incomplete. The sample includes around 400,000 clones, 80% to 95% of them seen just once. The chain couples TRBV24-1 to TRBJ1-5; D is unclear. The TCR comes from a woman aged 40 to 49 who had been exposed to COVID-19. The sample comprised PBMCs or T cells enriched from blood (not recorded which). CDR3 DNA sequence: TGTGCCACCAGTGACGCGGATAGCAATCAGCCCCAGCATTTT. Amino acid sequence: CATSDADSNQPQHF.